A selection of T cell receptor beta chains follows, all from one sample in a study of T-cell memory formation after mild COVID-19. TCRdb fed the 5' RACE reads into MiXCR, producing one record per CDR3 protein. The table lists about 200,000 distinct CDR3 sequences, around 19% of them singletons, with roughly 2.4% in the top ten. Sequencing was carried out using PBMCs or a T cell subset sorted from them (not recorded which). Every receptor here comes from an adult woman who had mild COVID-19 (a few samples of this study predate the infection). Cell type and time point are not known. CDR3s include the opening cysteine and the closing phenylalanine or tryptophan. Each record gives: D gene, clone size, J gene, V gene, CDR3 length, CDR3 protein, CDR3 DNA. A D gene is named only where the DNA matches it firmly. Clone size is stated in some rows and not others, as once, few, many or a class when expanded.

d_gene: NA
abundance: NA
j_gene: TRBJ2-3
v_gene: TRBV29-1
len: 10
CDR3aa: CSVFSDTQYF
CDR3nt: TGCAGCGTTTTTTCAGATACGCAGTATTTT

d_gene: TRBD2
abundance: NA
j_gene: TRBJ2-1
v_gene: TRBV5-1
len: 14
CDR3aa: CASRGGSSYNEQFF
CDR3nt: TGCGCCAGCAGGGGAGGGAGCTCCTACAATGAGCAGTTCTTC

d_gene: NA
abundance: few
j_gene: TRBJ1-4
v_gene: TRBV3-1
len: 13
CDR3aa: CASSQVSSEKLFF
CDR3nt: TGTGCCAGCAGCCAAGTTAGCTCTGAAAAACTGTTTTTT

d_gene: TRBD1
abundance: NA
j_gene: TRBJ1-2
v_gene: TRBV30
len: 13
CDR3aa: CACNDRAAGGYTF
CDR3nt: TGTGCCTGTAACGACAGGGCAGCTGGTGGCTACACCTTC

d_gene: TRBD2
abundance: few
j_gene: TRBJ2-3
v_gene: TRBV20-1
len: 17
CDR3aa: CSATNLWTSGGADTQYF
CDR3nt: TGCAGTGCTACAAACTTATGGACTAGCGGGGGGGCAGATACGCAGTATTTT

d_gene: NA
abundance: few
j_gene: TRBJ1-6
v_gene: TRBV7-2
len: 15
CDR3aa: CASTLRQVHNSPLHF
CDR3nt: TGTGCCAGCACCCTGAGACAGGTTCATAATTCACCCCTCCACTTT

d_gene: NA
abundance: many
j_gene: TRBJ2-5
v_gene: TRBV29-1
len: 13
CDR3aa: CSVESGVQETQYF
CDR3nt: TGCAGCGTTGAATCGGGGGTCCAAGAGACCCAGTACTTC

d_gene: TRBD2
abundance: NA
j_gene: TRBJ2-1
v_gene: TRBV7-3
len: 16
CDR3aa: CASSLDLRGGANEQFF
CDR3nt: TGTGCCAGCAGCTTAGATTTGCGGGGGGGGGCGAATGAGCAGTTCTTC

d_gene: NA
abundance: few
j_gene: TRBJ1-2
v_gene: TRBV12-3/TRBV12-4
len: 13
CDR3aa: CASSLSSGGGYTF
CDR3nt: TGTGCCAGCAGTTTATCTTCTGGGGGTGGCTACACCTTC

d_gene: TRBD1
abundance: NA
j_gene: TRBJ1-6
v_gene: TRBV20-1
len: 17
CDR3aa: CSARPRIRTGVNSPLHF
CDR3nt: TGCAGTGCTAGGCCTAGGATTAGGACAGGGGTAAATTCACCCCTCCACTTT

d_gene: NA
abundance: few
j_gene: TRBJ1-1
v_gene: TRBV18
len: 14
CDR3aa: CASSPPSGRKEAFF
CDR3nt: TGTGCCAGCTCACCACCATCTGGCCGCAAGGAAGCTTTCTTT